A single sample is the source of the 14 T cell receptor beta chains below, sequenced in a study of regulatory T cells in long-lasting Graves disease. Time point specified: newly diagnosed GD, antithyroid drugs for less than 3 months. PBMCs were the source of the RNA used for TCR sequencing. Through Arm-PCR of CDR3 regions and iRepertoire HTBI primers, TCR beta libraries were built. TCRdb re-called the multiplex PCR reads through MiXCR, storing one row per CDR3 protein. The table records some 250,000 distinct CDR3 sequences, 20% of them present only once. Here the sequenced sample was peripheral blood mononuclear cells (PBMCs), taken at new diagnosis, from a patient treated with antithyroid drugs. All receptors come from a female donor with Graves disease.

This clonotype was recorded many times. This chain connects TRBV18 to TRBJ2-3; no reliable D call. The V and J ends lost 1 base and 0 bases respectively, with 11 bases between them. The CDR3 runs 16 residues. Germline values: CDR1 KGHSH, CDR2 LQKENI. The DNA of the CDR3 is TGTGCCAGCTCACCACGCATGGTAGGGAGCACAGATACGCAGTATTTT. It yields the protein CASSPRMVGSTDTQYF.

V and J are TRBV7-3 and TRBJ2-5; 8 positions agree with TRBD1. The CDR3 is 15 amino acids. After removal of 0 bases from V and 3 bases from J, the junction contained 3 bases not matched to a gene. CDR1 is SGHTA and CDR2 is FQGTGA in the germline V gene. CDR3 in amino acids: CASSLTGTGEETQYF. Written as DNA, the CDR3 is TGTGCCAGCAGCTTAACTGGGACAGGAGAAGAGACCCAGTACTTC.

This clonotype has a count of ten or more. CDR3: CSVEVRGVYEQYF. DNA for the CDR3: TGCAGCGTTGAGGTGAGGGGAGTCTACGAGCAGTACTTC. V and J are TRBV29-1 and TRBJ2-7; the D call may be TRBD1 or TRBD2 (5 bases each). CDR1 SQVTM and CDR2 ANQGSEA come from the germline V gene. The CDR3 is made up of 13 amino acids. V was shortened by 3 bases and J by 3 bases, with 12 bases between the two germline ends.

A few counts support this clonotype. The chain couples TRBV5-1 to TRBJ2-5; D may be TRBD2 (6 bases). Trimming left V 0 bases short and J 5 bases short, with 14 bases between. CDR1 SGHRS and CDR2 YFSETQ come from the germline V gene. The CDR3 runs 15 residues. The CDR3 sequence: CASSLATERGETQYF. The CDR3 region has the DNA TGCGCCAGCAGCTTGGCGACGGAACGGGGGGAGACCCAGTACTTC.

As concerns this clonotype: One junction end disagrees with the germline gene, perhaps due to a read error. The V and J genes are TRBV12-3 or TRBV12-4 and TRBJ1-6; D not certain. CDR3 length equals 13 residues. This chain's CDR3 is CASSPGGYSPPHF. The CDR3 DNA follows: TGTGCCAGCAGCCCCGGTGGCTACTCACCCCCCCACTTT.

This clonotype has only a few counts. The rearrangement joins TRBV11-2 to TRBJ1-5, with 7 nucleotides matching TRBD1. V shed 0 bases and J 0 bases; nucleotides not matched to a gene: 8. The CDR3 runs to 18 residues. Germline assignment: CDR1 SGHAT and CDR2 FQNNGV. CDR3 in amino acids: CASSLESWGQYSNQPQHF. The CDR3 bases are TGTGCCAGCAGCTTAGAGAGTTGGGGACAGTATAGCAATCAGCCCCAGCATTTT.

The chain carries TRBV4-2 and TRBJ2-1; TRBD1 might be the D (6 bases). This CDR3 has 15 residues. Germline CDR1 LGHNA, CDR2 YNFKEQ. The germline V and J ends were trimmed by 5 bases and 10 bases, with 21 bases remaining between them. The CDR3 bases are TGTGCCAGCAGCGGAAGAGGGGCAGGGGCACAGGAGCAGTTCTTC. As protein: CASSGRGAGAQEQFF.

This clonotype showed up many times. The chain links TRBV5-1 to TRBJ2-2, with TRBD1 as a possible D gene (5 bases). This CDR3 has 15 residues. Germline-derived CDR1 and CDR2 are SGHRS and YFSETQ. V gave up 4 bases and J gave up 1 base, with 11 bases separating them. CDR3 loop: CASSHAQGNTGELFF. In nucleotides, the CDR3 is TGCGCCAGCAGCCACGCCCAGGGGAACACCGGGGAGCTGTTTTTT.

This chain uses TRBV5-5 with TRBJ1-4, with TRBD1 matching 7 bases. The CDR3 is made up of 15 amino acids. V shed 4 bases, J shed 4 bases, and the junction held 7 bases outside the gene matches. Per the germline V gene, CDR1 is SGHKS and CDR2 is YYEKEE (reference sequence). DNA of the CDR3: TGTGCCAGCAGCCCAGCGAGGGGGCTTAATGAAAAACTGTTTTTT. This gives the protein CASSPARGLNEKLFF. The full variable domain, its missing parts supplied by reference TRBV5-5 and TRBJ1-4, is DAGVTQSPTHLIKTRGQQVTLRCSPISGHKSVSWYQQVLGQGPQFIFQYYEKEERGRGNFPDRFSARQFPNYSSELNVNALLLGDSALYLCASSPARGLNEKLFFGSGTQLSVL.

The V gene is TRBV25-1, the J gene TRBJ2-2; D is unresolved. Germline CDR1 MGHDK, CDR2 SYGVNS. Trimming took off 2 bases at V and 1 base at J, with 11 bases between the two ends. This CDR3 spans 16 amino acids. The CDR3 spells CASSERIGWNTGELFF. CDR3 DNA sequence: TGTGCCAGCAGTGAAAGGATAGGCTGGAACACCGGGGAGCTGTTTTTT.

This clonotype was recorded many times. The rearrangement uses TRBV27 and TRBJ2-7, with a tentative D call TRBD2 (5 bases). CDR3 length: 11 residues. Germline V CDR1 and CDR2: MNHEY, SMNVEV (reference sequence). V lost 7 bases to trimming and J lost 6 bases, with 10 bases between them. The CDR3 DNA reads TGTGCCAGCACGGGGAGTTCCGAGCAGTACTTC. Translation: CASTGSSEQYF.

The chain is built from TRBV12-3 or TRBV12-4 and TRBJ2-7; 7 bases line up with TRBD1. The CDR3 runs to 16 residues. After removal of 3 bases from V and 2 bases from J, the junction contained 10 bases not matched to a gene. In DNA, the CDR3 is TGTGCCAGCAGTTTGGGTCCCGGGACAGCCACCTACGAGCAGTACTTC. Protein sequence: CASSLGPGTATYEQYF.

This clonotype was counted ten times or more. The genes are TRBV11-1 and TRBJ2-3, with 7 bases identical to TRBD1. Germline lookup yields CDR1 SGHAT and CDR2 FQDESV (reference sequence). J was trimmed by 2 bases and V by 5 bases; bases with no gene match: 7. CDR3 length: 15 residues. This CDR3 reads CASSVRGGNTDTQYF. As DNA, the CDR3 is TGTGCCAGCAGCGTCCGAGGGGGCAACACAGATACGCAGTATTTT.

The chain combines TRBV27 with TRBJ2-3, with no clear D. The CDR3 is made up of 16 amino acids. V was trimmed by 6 bases and J by 1 base, leaving 17 bases between them. Germline CDR1 is MNHEY and CDR2 is SMNVEV (reference sequence). The CDR3 bases are TGTGCCAGCAGCCCGAACCCGGGCGACCGCACAGATACGCAGTATTTT. This codes for CASSPNPGDRTDTQYF.